Below are 23 T cell receptor beta chains sequenced from a single sample in a study of T cell responses to AZD1222 COVID-19 vaccine. The protocol was immunoSEQ multiplex PCR, while the TCRdb copy is restricted to in-frame clones and leaves out a portion. The sample consists of around 58,000 clones, 70% to 90% of them appearing once. The sequences come from peripheral blood, collected 28 days after the second AZD1222 dose. Source of these receptors: an adult who received the AZD1222 COVID-19 vaccine.

V gene TRBV2 combines with J gene TRBJ2-1; either TRBD1 or TRBD2 may fit D (5 bases each). CDR1 and CDR2 from the germline V gene are SNHLY and FYNNEI. The CDR3 spans 16 residues. V gave up 5 bases and J gave up 4 bases, with 18 bases separating them. The CDR3 DNA follows: TGTGCCAGCAGTCTTAATAGGGAGTGGGGGTACAATGAGCAGTTCTTC. This encodes CASSLNREWGYNEQFF.

This chain's CDR3 is CSVTGTKNTEAFF. The CDR3 DNA reads as TGCAGCGTTACCGGGACAAAGAACACTGAAGCTTTCTTT. V is TRBV29-1 and J is TRBJ1-1, with D tentatively TRBD1 (6 bases). V was cut by 5 bases and J by 1 base, with 11 bases left in between. The length of the CDR3 is 13 residues. Germline V gives CDR1 SQVTM, CDR2 ANQGSEA.

The gene calls are TRBV19 and TRBJ2-5, with D tentatively TRBD1 (6 bases). Trimming shortened V by 4 bases and J by 6 bases, and 18 bases separated the two germline ends. Germline V lookup: CDR1 LNHDA, CDR2 SQIVND (reference sequence). This CDR3 is 15 amino acids long. The CDR3 DNA is TGTGCCAGTAGTACGAAATCAGGGGCGAGGAAGACCCAGTACTTC. It is translated as CASSTKSGARKTQYF.

The rearrangement joins TRBV2 to TRBJ2-5; TRBD2 matches 10 bases. With 6 bases clipped from V and 3 bases from J, the junction kept 4 bases outside the gene matches. CDR1 and CDR2 from the germline V gene are SNHLY and FYNNEI. The CDR3 is made up of 14 amino acids. CDR3 nucleotides: TGTGCCAGCAGAACGGGACTAGCGAAAGAGACCCAGTACTTC. It is translated as CASRTGLAKETQYF.

The V gene is TRBV6-5, the J gene TRBJ1-1, with D hard to call. V was trimmed by 0 bases and J by 2 bases, leaving 7 bases between them. The CDR3 has 14 amino acids. CDR1 and CDR2 (germline): MNHEY, SVGAGI. CDR3 residues: CASSYSLANTEAFF. The CDR3 DNA follows: TGTGCCAGCAGTTACTCCCTGGCAAACACTGAAGCTTTCTTT.

V usage is TRBV5-5 and J usage is TRBJ2-1; 9 bases are shared with TRBD1. Unmatched junction bases numbered 3, after V lost 4 bases and J lost 1 base. Germline-derived CDR1 and CDR2 are SGHKS and YYEKEE (reference sequence). There are 15 residues in the CDR3. The chain's CDR3 is CASSRDRESYNEQFF. The CDR3 DNA reads as TGTGCCAGCAGCCGGGACAGGGAATCCTACAATGAGCAGTTCTTC.

The chain carries TRBV30 and TRBJ1-1, with D maybe TRBD1 (6 bases). Germline assignment: CDR1 GTSNPN and CDR2 SVGIG (reference sequence). Trimming left V 2 bases short and J 4 bases short, with 11 bases between. CDR3 size: 13 residues. DNA of the CDR3: TGTGCCTGGAGTATCGGGGGGCGCACTGAAGCTTTCTTT. Amino acid sequence: CAWSIGGRTEAFF.

The chain couples TRBV4-1 to TRBJ2-7; the D gene is possibly TRBD1 (5 bases). Germline CDR1 and CDR2: MGHRA and YSYEKL. The CDR3 spans 15 residues. V lost 1 base, J lost 12 bases, and 22 bases lay in between. The CDR3 spells CASSQGSPGNSGRYF. The CDR3 nucleotides read TGCGCCAGCAGCCAAGGGTCGCCAGGGAACTCCGGTCGGTACTTC.

V and J are TRBV21-1 and TRBJ1-5; TRBD1, as called in the table, went unchecked against the DNA. TRBV21-1 is marked as a pseudogene. The CDR3 is 15 amino acids. The CDR3: CASSLSTGRNQPQHF. The CDR3 nucleotides are TGTGCCAGCAGCCTATCGACAGGGAGAAATCAGCCCCAGCATTTT.

V and J are TRBV2 and TRBJ1-2, with TRBD1 matching 7 bases. Trimming took 5 bases from V and 7 from J; bases not matched to a gene: 7. Germline lookup yields CDR1 SNHLY and CDR2 FYNNEI. This CDR3 has 13 residues. Here the CDR3 reads CASSTRQGGGYTF. CDR3 sequence (DNA): TGTGCCAGCAGTACGAGACAGGGAGGTGGCTACACCTTC.

V usage is TRBV6-5 and J usage is TRBJ1-1; 9 bases align to TRBD1. Losses at the gene ends were 4 bases for V and 2 bases for J; bases not matched to a gene: 2. The CDR3 runs to 14 residues. The germline V gene has CDR1 MNHEY and CDR2 SVGAGI. The CDR3 DNA reads TGTGCCAGCAGTTGGGACAGGGAAAACACTGAAGCTTTCTTT. This codes for CASSWDRENTEAFF.

CDR3 residues: CASSSGGGLVQYF. CDR3 coding DNA: TGTGCCAGCAGTTCCGGGGGAGGGTTAGTTCAGTACTTC. V is TRBV12-3 or TRBV12-4 and J is TRBJ2-7; 7 bases match TRBD2. This CDR3 is built from 13 residues. V was pared by 4 bases and J by 10 bases, with 10 bases of the junction left unmatched.

The chain couples TRBV6-5 to TRBJ2-7, with 10 positions matching TRBD1. Germline V lookup: CDR1 MNHEY, CDR2 SVGAGI. V lost 11 bases and J lost 2; bases outside the gene matches: 9. The CDR3 consists of 14 residues. The chain's CDR3 is CAGGQGQLPYEQYF. Here the CDR3 DNA reads TGTGCCGGGGGACAGGGGCAACTTCCCTACGAGCAGTACTTC.

This rearrangement joins TRBV11-2 to TRBJ2-5; the match to TRBD2 covers 10 bases. V shed 5 bases, J shed 1 base, and the junction held 7 bases outside the gene matches. CDR1 and CDR2 from the germline V gene are SGHAT and FQNNGV. The CDR3 sequence is 16 residues long. CDR3 residues: CASSRMVAGGQETQYF. In nucleotides, the CDR3 is TGTGCCAGCAGCCGCATGGTAGCGGGAGGCCAAGAGACCCAGTACTTC.

This rearrangement joins TRBV18 to TRBJ1-1; tentatively, D is TRBD1 (6 bases). V was shortened by 5 bases and J by 3 bases, with 10 bases between the two germline ends. CDR3 length: 13 residues. Germline-derived CDR1 and CDR2 are KGHSH and LQKENI. CDR3: CASSEDRDTEAFF. As DNA, the CDR3 is TGTGCCAGCTCAGAGGACAGAGACACTGAAGCTTTCTTT.

V and J are TRBV5-8 and TRBJ1-3; D gene uncertain. The germline gives CDR1 SGHTS, CDR2 YDEGEE. This CDR3 is 14 amino acids long. Deletions cut 1 base from V and 1 base from J, with 6 bases between. The CDR3 region is CASSLRDSGNTIYF. Here the CDR3 DNA reads TGTGCCAGCAGCTTGAGGGATTCTGGAAACACCATATATTTT.

This chain links TRBV21-1 with TRBJ2-7; TRBD1 is taken as the D call from the table, unchecked against the DNA. TRBV21-1 has pseudogene status. This CDR3 has 13 amino acids. CDR3 in DNA: TGTGCCAGCAGCACCAGGGGTCTCTACGAGCAGTACTTC. It encodes CASSTRGLYEQYF.

The chain couples TRBV4-2 to TRBJ2-5; 8 bases map to TRBD2. This CDR3 region has 15 residues. With V trimmed by 4 bases and J by 3 bases, 7 bases remained unmatched. In germline, CDR1 is LGHNA, CDR2 YNFKEQ. The DNA for the CDR3 is TGTGCCAGCAGCCCCCAAAGCGGGAGAGAAGAGACCCAGTACTTC. Translated, it gives CASSPQSGREETQYF.

This chain uses TRBV7-9 with TRBJ2-7, with no clear D. The length of the CDR3 is 14 residues. Trimming pared 3 bases from V and 2 bases from J, leaving 11 bases between. Germline V gene data show CDR1 as SEHNR and CDR2 as FQNEAQ (reference sequence). The chain's CDR3 is CASSFRTTTYEQYF. The CDR3 bases are TGTGCCAGCAGCTTCCGGACCACAACCTACGAGCAGTACTTC.

This chain joins TRBV29-1 and TRBJ2-7; no clear D gene. CDR1 is SQVTM and CDR2 is ANQGSEA in the germline V gene. CDR3 length: 12 amino acids. Trimming stripped 4 bases from V and 3 bases from J, with 10 bases between. The CDR3 bases are TGCAGCGTTGCGGTAGTAGGCTACGAGCAGTACTTC. This codes for CSVAVVGYEQYF.

This chain joins TRBV18 and TRBJ1-6, with 7 bases matching TRBD1. V was pared by 4 bases and J by 3 bases, with 6 bases of the junction left unmatched. There are 16 residues in the CDR3. Looked up from germline, CDR1 is KGHSH and CDR2 is LQKENI. The CDR3 reads CASSLGTASYNSPLHF. In DNA, the CDR3 is TGTGCCAGCTCACTTGGGACAGCCAGCTATAATTCACCCCTCCACTTT.

The J gene is TRBJ1-1, the V gene TRBV19; D remains ambiguous. The germline V gene encodes CDR1 LNHDA and CDR2 SQIVND (reference sequence). Deletions cut 6 bases from V and 1 base from J, with 12 bases between. This CDR3 is 14 amino acids long. The CDR3 nucleotides are TGTGCCAGTAGACCATACAACAGGAACACTGAAGCTTTCTTT. Translation gives CASRPYNRNTEAFF.

The chain combines TRBV6-5 with TRBJ2-1; 8 bases align to TRBD2. Germline V gene data show CDR1 as MNHEY and CDR2 as SVGAGI. CDR3 length equals 16 residues. With 3 bases clipped from V and 0 bases from J, the junction kept 4 bases outside the gene matches. The CDR3 spells CASSYGSGSSYNEQFF. Here the CDR3 DNA reads TGTGCCAGCAGTTATGGAAGCGGGAGCTCCTACAATGAGCAGTTCTTC.